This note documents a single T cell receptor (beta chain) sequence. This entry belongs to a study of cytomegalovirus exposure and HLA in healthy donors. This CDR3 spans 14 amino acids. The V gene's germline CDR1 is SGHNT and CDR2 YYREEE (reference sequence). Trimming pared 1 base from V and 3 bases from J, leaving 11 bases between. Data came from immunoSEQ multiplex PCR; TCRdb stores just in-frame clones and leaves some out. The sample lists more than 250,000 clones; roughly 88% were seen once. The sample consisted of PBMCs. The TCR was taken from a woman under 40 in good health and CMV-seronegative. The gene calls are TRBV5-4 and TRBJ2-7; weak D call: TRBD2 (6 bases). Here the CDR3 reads CASSLSGPYYEQYF. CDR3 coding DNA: TGTGCCAGCAGCTTGAGCGGGCCCTACTACGAGCAGTACTTC.